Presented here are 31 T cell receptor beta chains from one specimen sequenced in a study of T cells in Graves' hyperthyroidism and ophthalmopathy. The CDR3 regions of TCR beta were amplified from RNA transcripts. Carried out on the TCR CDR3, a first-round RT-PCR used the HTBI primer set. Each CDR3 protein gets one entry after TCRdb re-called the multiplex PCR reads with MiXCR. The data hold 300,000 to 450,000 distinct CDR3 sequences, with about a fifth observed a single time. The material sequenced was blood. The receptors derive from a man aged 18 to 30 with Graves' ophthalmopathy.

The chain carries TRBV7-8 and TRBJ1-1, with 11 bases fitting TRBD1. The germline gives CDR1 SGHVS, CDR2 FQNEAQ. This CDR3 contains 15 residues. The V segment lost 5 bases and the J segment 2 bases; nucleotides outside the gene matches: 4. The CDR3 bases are TGTGCCAGCAGCGCGGGGACAGGGGGAAACACTGAAGCTTTCTTT. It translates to CASSAGTGGNTEAFF.

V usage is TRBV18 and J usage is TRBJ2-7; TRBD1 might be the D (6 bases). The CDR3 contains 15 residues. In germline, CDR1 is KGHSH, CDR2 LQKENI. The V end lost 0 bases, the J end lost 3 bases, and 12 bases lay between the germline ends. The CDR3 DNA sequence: TGTGCCAGCTCACCACCCGGACAGACGTTCTACGAGCAGTACTTC. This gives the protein CASSPPGQTFYEQYF.

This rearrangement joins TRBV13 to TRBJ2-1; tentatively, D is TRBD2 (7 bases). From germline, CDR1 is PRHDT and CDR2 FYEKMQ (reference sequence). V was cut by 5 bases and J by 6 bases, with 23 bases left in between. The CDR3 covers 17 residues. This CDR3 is CASSLRGAGVLGNEQFF. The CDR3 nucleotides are TGTGCCAGCAGCCTCCGGGGGGCGGGGGTCCTGGGCAATGAGCAGTTCTTC.

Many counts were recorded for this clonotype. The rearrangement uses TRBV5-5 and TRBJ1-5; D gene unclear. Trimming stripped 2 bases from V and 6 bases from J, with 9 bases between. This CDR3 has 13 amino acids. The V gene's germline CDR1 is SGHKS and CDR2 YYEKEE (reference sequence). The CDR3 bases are TGTGCCAGCAGCTTCTGGGGAGGTCAGCCCCAGCATTTT. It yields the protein CASSFWGGQPQHF.

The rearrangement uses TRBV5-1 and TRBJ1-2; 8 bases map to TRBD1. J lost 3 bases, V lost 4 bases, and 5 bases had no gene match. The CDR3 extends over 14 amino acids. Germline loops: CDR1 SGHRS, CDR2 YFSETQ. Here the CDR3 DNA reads TGCGCCAGCAGCCCACTGACAGGGGACTATGGCTACACCTTC. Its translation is CASSPLTGDYGYTF.

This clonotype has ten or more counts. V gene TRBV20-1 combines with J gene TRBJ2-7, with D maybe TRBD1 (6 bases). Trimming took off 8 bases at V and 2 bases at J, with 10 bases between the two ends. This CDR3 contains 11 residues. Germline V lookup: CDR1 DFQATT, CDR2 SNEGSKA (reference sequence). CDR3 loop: CSTGQTYEQYF. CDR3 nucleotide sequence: TGCAGTACAGGACAGACCTACGAGCAGTACTTC.

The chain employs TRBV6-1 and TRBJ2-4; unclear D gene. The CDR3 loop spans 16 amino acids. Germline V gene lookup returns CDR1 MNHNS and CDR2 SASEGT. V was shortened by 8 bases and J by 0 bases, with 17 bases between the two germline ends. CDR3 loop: CASQLEDFLAKNIQYF. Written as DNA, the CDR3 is TGTGCCAGCCAACTCGAGGATTTTTTAGCCAAAAACATTCAGTACTTC.

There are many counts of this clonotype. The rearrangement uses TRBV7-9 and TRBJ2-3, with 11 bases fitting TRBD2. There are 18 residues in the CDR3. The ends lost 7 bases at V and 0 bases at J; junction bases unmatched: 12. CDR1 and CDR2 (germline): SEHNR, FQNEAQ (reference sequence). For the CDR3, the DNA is TGTGCCAGCATCGCACTAGCGGGGGCGTTCCTTAGCACAGATACGCAGTATTTT. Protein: CASIALAGAFLSTDTQYF.

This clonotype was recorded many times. CDR3 region: CASSLARTSGNEQFF. DNA for the CDR3: TGTGCCAGCAGCTTAGCGAGGACTAGCGGGAATGAGCAGTTCTTC. This chain links TRBV7-2 with TRBJ2-1, with 11 bases fitting TRBD2. The ends lost 0 bases at V and 7 bases at J; junction bases unmatched: 2. In germline, CDR1 is SGHTA, CDR2 FQGNSA. CDR3 length: 15 amino acids. Full variable domain (outside the CDR3, taken from reference TRBV7-2 and TRBJ2-1): GAGVSQSPSNKVTEKGKDVELRCDPISGHTALYWYRQSLGQGLEFLIYFQGNSAPDKSGLPSDRFSAERTGGSVSTLTIQRTQQEDSAVYLCASSLARTSGNEQFFGPGTRLTVL.

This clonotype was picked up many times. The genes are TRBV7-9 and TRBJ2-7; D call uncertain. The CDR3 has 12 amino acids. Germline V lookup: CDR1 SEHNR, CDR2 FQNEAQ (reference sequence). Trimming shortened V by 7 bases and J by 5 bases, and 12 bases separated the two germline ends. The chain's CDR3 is CASTHAEDEQYF. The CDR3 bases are TGTGCCAGCACCCATGCCGAGGACGAGCAGTACTTC.

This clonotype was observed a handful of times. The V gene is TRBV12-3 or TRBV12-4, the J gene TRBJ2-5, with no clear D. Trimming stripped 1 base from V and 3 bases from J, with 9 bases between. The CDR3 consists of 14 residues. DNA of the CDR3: TGTGCCAGCAGTTTAGGTTGGCTCAAAGAGACCCAGTACTTC. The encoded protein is CASSLGWLKETQYF.

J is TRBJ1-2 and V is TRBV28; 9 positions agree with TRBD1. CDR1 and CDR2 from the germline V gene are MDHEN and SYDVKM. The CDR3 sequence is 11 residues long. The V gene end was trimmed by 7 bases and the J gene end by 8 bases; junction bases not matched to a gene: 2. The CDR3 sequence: CASTDRGGYTF. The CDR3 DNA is TGTGCCAGCACGGACAGGGGAGGCTACACCTTC.

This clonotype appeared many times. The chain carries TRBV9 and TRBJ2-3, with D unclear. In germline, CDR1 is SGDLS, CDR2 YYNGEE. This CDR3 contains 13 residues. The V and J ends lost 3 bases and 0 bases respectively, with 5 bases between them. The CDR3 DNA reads TGTGCCAGCAGCGGATATAGCACAGATACGCAGTATTTT. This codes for CASSGYSTDTQYF.

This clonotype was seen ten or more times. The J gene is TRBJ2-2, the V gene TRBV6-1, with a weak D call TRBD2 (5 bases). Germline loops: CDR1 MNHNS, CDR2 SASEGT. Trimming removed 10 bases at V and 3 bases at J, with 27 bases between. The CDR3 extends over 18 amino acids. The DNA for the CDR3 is TGTGCCACCCGCCGGGATGCTAAAACGACCCGTTACACCGGGGAGCTGTTTTTT. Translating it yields CATRRDAKTTRYTGELFF.

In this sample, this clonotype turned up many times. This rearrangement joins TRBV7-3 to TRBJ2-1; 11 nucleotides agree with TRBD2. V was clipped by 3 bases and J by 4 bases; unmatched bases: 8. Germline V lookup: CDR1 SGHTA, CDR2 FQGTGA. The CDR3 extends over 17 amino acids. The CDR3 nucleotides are TGTGCCAGCAGCTTCCGCGTTACTAGCGGGGGATACAATGAGCAGTTCTTC. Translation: CASSFRVTSGGYNEQFF.

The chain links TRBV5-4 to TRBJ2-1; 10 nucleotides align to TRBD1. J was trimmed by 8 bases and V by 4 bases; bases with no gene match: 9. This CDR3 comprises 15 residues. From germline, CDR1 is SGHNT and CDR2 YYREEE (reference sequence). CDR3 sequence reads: CASSTPGQGSDEQFF. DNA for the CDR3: TGTGCCAGCAGCACCCCGGGACAGGGGAGCGATGAGCAGTTCTTC.

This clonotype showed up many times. CDR3 protein: CASSQTSGGAVDTQYF. DNA for the CDR3: TGTGCCAGCAGCCAAACTAGCGGGGGGGCTGTAGATACGCAGTATTTT. This sequence joins TRBV5-8 and TRBJ2-3; the match to TRBD2 covers 13 bases. V trimming: 4 bases; J trimming: 5 bases; junction bases outside the gene matches: 7. Germline V gene data show CDR1 as SGHTS and CDR2 as YDEGEE. CDR3 length equals 16 residues.

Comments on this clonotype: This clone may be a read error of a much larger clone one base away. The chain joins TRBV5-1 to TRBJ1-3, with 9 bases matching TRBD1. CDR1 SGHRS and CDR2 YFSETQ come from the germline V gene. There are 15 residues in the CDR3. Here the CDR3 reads CAGSLGQGAGNTIYF. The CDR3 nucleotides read TGCGCCGGCAGCTTGGGACAGGGCGCTGGAAACACCATATATTTT. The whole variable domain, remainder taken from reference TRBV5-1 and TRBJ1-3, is KAGVTQTPRYLIKTRGQQVTLSCSPISGHRSVSWYQQTPGQGLQFLFEYFSETQRNKGNFPGRFSGRQFSNSRSEMNVSTLELGDSALYLCAGSLGQGAGNTIYFGEGSWLTVV.

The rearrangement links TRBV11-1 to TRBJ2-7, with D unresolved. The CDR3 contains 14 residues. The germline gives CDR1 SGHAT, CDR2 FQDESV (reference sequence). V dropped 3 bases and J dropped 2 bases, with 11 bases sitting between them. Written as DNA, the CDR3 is TGTGCCAGCAGCTTCGGGCTGGCCCCCTACGAGCAGTACTTC. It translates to CASSFGLAPYEQYF.

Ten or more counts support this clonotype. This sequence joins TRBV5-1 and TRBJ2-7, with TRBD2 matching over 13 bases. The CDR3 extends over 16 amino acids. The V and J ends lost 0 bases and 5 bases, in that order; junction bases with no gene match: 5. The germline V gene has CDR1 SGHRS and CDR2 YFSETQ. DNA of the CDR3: TGCGCCAGCAGCTTGGCGGGACTAGCGGGGCTCAACGAGCAGTACTTC. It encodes CASSLAGLAGLNEQYF.

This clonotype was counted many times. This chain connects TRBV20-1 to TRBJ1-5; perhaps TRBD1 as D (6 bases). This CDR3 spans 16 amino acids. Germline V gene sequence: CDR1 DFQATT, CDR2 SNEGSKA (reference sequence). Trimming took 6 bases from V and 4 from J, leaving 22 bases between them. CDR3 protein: CSAIQADRKRNQPQHF. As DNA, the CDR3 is TGCAGTGCGATCCAAGCCGACAGGAAGCGGAATCAGCCCCAGCATTTT.

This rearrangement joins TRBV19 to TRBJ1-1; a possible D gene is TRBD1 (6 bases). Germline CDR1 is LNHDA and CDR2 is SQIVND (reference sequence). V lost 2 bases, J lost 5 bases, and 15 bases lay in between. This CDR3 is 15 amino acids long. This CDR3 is CASSILSGAETEAFF. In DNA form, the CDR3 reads TGTGCCAGTAGTATATTATCAGGGGCTGAGACTGAAGCTTTCTTT.

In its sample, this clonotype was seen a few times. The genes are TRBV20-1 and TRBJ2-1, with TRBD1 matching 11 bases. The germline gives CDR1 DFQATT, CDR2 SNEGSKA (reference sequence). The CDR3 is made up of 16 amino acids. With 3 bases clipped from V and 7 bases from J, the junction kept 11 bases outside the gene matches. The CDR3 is CSASRFRTGGSNEQFF. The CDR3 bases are TGCAGTGCTAGTAGGTTTCGGACAGGGGGCTCAAATGAGCAGTTCTTC.

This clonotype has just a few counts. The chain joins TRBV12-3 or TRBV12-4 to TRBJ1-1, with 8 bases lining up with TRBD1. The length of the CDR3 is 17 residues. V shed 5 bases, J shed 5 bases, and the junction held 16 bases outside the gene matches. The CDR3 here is CASSTRTGTSWLTEAFF. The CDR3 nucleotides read TGTGCCAGCAGTACCCGGACAGGGACGAGCTGGCTTACTGAAGCTTTCTTT.

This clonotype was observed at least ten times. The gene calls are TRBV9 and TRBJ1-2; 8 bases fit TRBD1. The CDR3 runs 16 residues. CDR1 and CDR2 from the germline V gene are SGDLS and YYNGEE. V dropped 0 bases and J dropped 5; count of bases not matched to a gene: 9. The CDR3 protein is CASSVGTGGVRYGYTF. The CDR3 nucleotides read TGTGCCAGCAGCGTAGGAACAGGGGGTGTTCGATATGGCTACACCTTC.

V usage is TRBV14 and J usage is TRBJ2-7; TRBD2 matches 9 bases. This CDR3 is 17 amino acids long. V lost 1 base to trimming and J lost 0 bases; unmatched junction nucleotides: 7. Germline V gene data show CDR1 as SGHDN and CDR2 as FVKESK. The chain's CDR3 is CASSQAQASGASYEQYF. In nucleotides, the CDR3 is TGTGCCAGCAGCCAAGCACAAGCTAGCGGGGCCTCCTACGAGCAGTACTTC.

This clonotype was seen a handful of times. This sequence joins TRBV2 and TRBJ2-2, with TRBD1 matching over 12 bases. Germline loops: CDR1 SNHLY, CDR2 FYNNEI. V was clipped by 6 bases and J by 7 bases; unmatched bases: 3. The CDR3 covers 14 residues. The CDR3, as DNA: TGTGCCAGCAGGGGACAGGGGGCTGGCGGGGAGCTGTTTTTT. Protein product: CASRGQGAGGELFF.

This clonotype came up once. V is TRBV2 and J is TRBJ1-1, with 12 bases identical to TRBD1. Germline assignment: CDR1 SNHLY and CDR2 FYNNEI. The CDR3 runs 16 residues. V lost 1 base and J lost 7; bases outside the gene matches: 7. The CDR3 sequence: CASSEVPRDRGLEAFF. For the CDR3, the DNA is TGTGCCAGCAGTGAAGTTCCGCGGGACAGGGGGCTTGAAGCTTTCTTT.

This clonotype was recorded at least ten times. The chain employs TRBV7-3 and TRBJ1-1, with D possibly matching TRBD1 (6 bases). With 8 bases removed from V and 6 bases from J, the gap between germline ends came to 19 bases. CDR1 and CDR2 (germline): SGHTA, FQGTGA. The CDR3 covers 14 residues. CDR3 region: CASQPRPDSPEAFF. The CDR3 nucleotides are TGTGCCAGCCAACCACGTCCGGACAGCCCTGAAGCTTTCTTT.

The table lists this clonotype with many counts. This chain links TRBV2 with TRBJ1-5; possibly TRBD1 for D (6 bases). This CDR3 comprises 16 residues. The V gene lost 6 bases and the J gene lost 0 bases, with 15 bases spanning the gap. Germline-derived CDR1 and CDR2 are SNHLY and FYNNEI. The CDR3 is CASSPGQTLSNQPQHF. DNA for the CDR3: TGTGCCAGCAGCCCGGGACAAACGCTTAGCAATCAGCCCCAGCATTTT.

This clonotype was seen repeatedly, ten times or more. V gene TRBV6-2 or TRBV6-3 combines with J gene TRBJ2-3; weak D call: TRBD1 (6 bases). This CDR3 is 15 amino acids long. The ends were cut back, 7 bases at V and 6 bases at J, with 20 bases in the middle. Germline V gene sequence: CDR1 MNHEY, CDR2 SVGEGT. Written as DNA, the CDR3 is TGTGCCAGCAAGAGGTGGACAGCTCCTTCGGATACGCAGTATTTT. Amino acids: CASKRWTAPSDTQYF.